These T cell receptor beta chains were read from a single sample in a study of blood T cells in healthy people across ages. TCRdb re-called the 5' RACE reads with MiXCR, one entry per CDR3 protein. Found here are approximately 1,700,000 distinct CDR3 sequences, approximately 39% of them singletons; the top ten hold more than 20%. The sequenced sample consisted of blood. The receptors come from a human donor in good health. Each CDR3 is given with its conserved first and last residue. Fields, in order: D gene, J gene, clone size, V gene, CDR3 protein, CDR3 DNA. The D gene is left open where the match is weak. Clone size is stated in some rows and not others, as once, few, many or a class when expanded.

d_call: TRBD1
j_call: TRBJ1-3
clone_size: NA
v_call: TRBV10-3
cdr3_aa: CAMRDSSSGNTIYF
cdr3_nt: TGTGCCATGCGGGACAGTTCCTCTGGAAACACCATATATTTT

d_call: NA
j_call: TRBJ2-5
clone_size: once
v_call: TRBV7-9
cdr3_aa: CASSSMEAGEQETQYF
cdr3_nt: TGTGCCAGCAGCTCGATGGAGGCAGGGGAGCAAGAGACCCAGTACTTC

d_call: NA
j_call: TRBJ1-4
clone_size: few
v_call: TRBV28
cdr3_aa: CASNGLRNEKLFF
cdr3_nt: TGTGCCAGCAATGGGCTCCGTAATGAAAAACTGTTTTTT

d_call: NA
j_call: TRBJ1-1
clone_size: NA
v_call: TRBV2
cdr3_aa: CASSEALGGTEAFF
cdr3_nt: TGTGCCAGCAGTGAAGCGTTGGGGGGGACTGAAGCTTTCTTT

d_call: TRBD2
j_call: TRBJ2-5
clone_size: few
v_call: TRBV7-9
cdr3_aa: CASRDGRATVETQYF
cdr3_nt: TGTGCCAGCAGAGATGGGAGGGCGACCGTCGAGACCCAGTACTTC

d_call: NA
j_call: TRBJ1-3
clone_size: few
v_call: TRBV10-3
cdr3_aa: CAISELPEGSGNTIYF
cdr3_nt: TGTGCCATCAGTGAGCTTCCCGAGGGCTCTGGAAACACCATATATTTT

d_call: NA
j_call: TRBJ1-1
clone_size: few
v_call: TRBV20-1
cdr3_aa: CSAARDDREAFF
cdr3_nt: TGCAGTGCAGCCCGGGACGACCGTGAAGCTTTCTTT

d_call: TRBD1
j_call: TRBJ2-3
clone_size: NA
v_call: TRBV6-6
cdr3_aa: CASSYIQGQGTDTQYF
cdr3_nt: TGTGCCAGCAGTTACATACAGGGGCAAGGCACAGATACGCAGTATTTT

d_call: NA
j_call: TRBJ1-5
clone_size: NA
v_call: TRBV5-1
cdr3_aa: CASSFDSQHF
cdr3_nt: TGCGCCAGCAGCTTCGATTCCCAGCATTTT

d_call: TRBD1
j_call: TRBJ1-2
clone_size: NA
v_call: TRBV12-5
cdr3_aa: CASGLEEGALGRGYTF
cdr3_nt: TGTGCTAGTGGTTTGGAGGAGGGGGCGCTTGGTCGTGGCTACACCTTC

d_call: NA
j_call: TRBJ1-1
clone_size: NA
v_call: TRBV19
cdr3_aa: CASSIGTRNEAFF
cdr3_nt: TGTGCCAGTAGTATCGGTACACGGAATGAAGCTTTCTTT

d_call: NA
j_call: TRBJ2-1
clone_size: NA
v_call: TRBV7-2
cdr3_aa: CASKPRGASNEQFF
cdr3_nt: TGTGCCAGCAAACCCCGGGGGGCTAGCAACGAGCAGTTCTTC

d_call: NA
j_call: TRBJ1-3
clone_size: NA
v_call: TRBV5-1
cdr3_aa: CASSLSARSGNTIYF
cdr3_nt: TGCGCCAGCAGCTTGAGCGCTCGCTCTGGAAACACCATATATTTT

d_call: NA
j_call: TRBJ2-3
clone_size: NA
v_call: TRBV5-6
cdr3_aa: CASSFPSEGNTQYF
cdr3_nt: TGTGCCAGCAGCTTCCCTAGCGAGGGAAATACGCAGTATTTT

d_call: NA
j_call: TRBJ1-5
clone_size: few
v_call: TRBV10-3
cdr3_aa: CAIRSGADSNQPQHF
cdr3_nt: TGTGCCATCAGGTCGGGAGCGGATAGCAATCAGCCCCAGCATTTT

d_call: NA
j_call: TRBJ1-2
clone_size: NA
v_call: TRBV12-3/TRBV12-4
cdr3_aa: CASSLWTSYGYTF
cdr3_nt: TGTGCCAGCAGTTTGTGGACATCCTATGGCTACACCTTC

d_call: TRBD2
j_call: TRBJ2-7
clone_size: few
v_call: TRBV20-1
cdr3_aa: CSARDGQRGTPYEQYF
cdr3_nt: TGCAGTGCTAGAGATGGCCAGCGGGGGACTCCCTACGAGCAGTACTTC

d_call: NA
j_call: TRBJ1-5
clone_size: NA
v_call: TRBV12-3/TRBV12-4
cdr3_aa: CASSFAGPYQPQHF
cdr3_nt: TGTGCCAGCAGTTTCGCGGGTCCCTATCAGCCCCAGCATTTT

d_call: NA
j_call: TRBJ1-2
clone_size: NA
v_call: TRBV18
cdr3_aa: CASSPRKDWYGYTF
cdr3_nt: TGTGCCAGCTCACCGCGAAAGGACTGGTATGGCTACACCTTC

d_call: TRBD1
j_call: TRBJ2-1
clone_size: few
v_call: TRBV11-1
cdr3_aa: CAGSTTIQGNEQFF
cdr3_nt: TGTGCCGGCAGCACCACCATACAGGGGAATGAGCAGTTCTTC

d_call: NA
j_call: TRBJ2-7
clone_size: NA
v_call: TRBV7-2
cdr3_aa: CASSPGLGASYEQYF
cdr3_nt: TGTGCCAGCAGCCCGGGGCTGGGGGCGTCCTACGAGCAGTACTTC

d_call: NA
j_call: TRBJ2-5
clone_size: few
v_call: TRBV4-1
cdr3_aa: CASSQRKEETQYF
cdr3_nt: TGCGCCAGCAGCCAACGGAAGGAAGAGACCCAGTACTTC

d_call: NA
j_call: TRBJ1-5
clone_size: NA
v_call: TRBV7-2
cdr3_aa: CASSLRDGADQPQHF
cdr3_nt: TGTGCCAGCAGCTTACGGGATGGCGCAGATCAGCCCCAGCATTTT

d_call: NA
j_call: TRBJ1-6
clone_size: NA
v_call: TRBV27
cdr3_aa: CASSKGFGGSPLHF
cdr3_nt: TGTGCCAGCAGTAAAGGGTTTGGAGGTTCACCCCTCCACTTT

d_call: NA
j_call: TRBJ2-1
clone_size: NA
v_call: TRBV6-5
cdr3_aa: CASSYGDEDNEQFF
cdr3_nt: TGTGCCAGCAGTTACGGGGATGAGGACAATGAGCAGTTCTTC

d_call: TRBD1
j_call: TRBJ1-2
clone_size: few
v_call: TRBV6-5
cdr3_aa: CASRPRQGAGSGYTF
cdr3_nt: TGTGCCAGCAGACCCCGACAGGGGGCAGGGAGTGGCTACACCTTC

d_call: TRBD1
j_call: TRBJ2-3
clone_size: NA
v_call: TRBV6-1
cdr3_aa: CASSKGTGETDTQYF
cdr3_nt: TGTGCCAGCAGTAAGGGGACAGGGGAGACAGATACGCAGTATTTT

d_call: NA
j_call: TRBJ2-1
clone_size: NA
v_call: TRBV6-5
cdr3_aa: CASSPQKFGAKQFF
cdr3_nt: TGTGCCAGCAGTCCCCAGAAGTTTGGCGCGAAGCAGTTCTTC

d_call: TRBD1
j_call: TRBJ2-1
clone_size: few
v_call: TRBV7-8
cdr3_aa: CASSLARGHPNEQFF
cdr3_nt: TGTGCCAGCAGCTTAGCGAGGGGGCATCCCAATGAGCAGTTCTTC

d_call: NA
j_call: TRBJ2-7
clone_size: NA
v_call: TRBV7-3
cdr3_aa: CACSLNRVGEQYF
cdr3_nt: TGTGCCTGCAGCTTAAACAGGGTCGGCGAGCAGTACTTC

d_call: NA
j_call: TRBJ1-6
clone_size: NA
v_call: TRBV6-5
cdr3_aa: CASSSERAYNSPLHF
cdr3_nt: TGTGCCAGCAGTTCCGAAAGGGCCTATAATTCACCCCTCCACTTT

d_call: NA
j_call: TRBJ2-4
clone_size: NA
v_call: TRBV5-1
cdr3_aa: CASSLAPQGTQNIQYF
cdr3_nt: TGCGCCAGCAGCTTGGCCCCTCAGGGCACTCAAAACATTCAGTACTTC

d_call: NA
j_call: TRBJ1-2
clone_size: few
v_call: TRBV29-1
cdr3_aa: CSVGGSEGYTF
cdr3_nt: TGCAGCGTTGGAGGGTCGGAAGGCTACACCTTC

d_call: NA
j_call: TRBJ2-1
clone_size: many
v_call: TRBV4-3
cdr3_aa: CASSQDYDSYNEQFF
cdr3_nt: TGCGCCAGCAGCCAAGATTATGACAGTTACAATGAGCAGTTCTTC

d_call: NA
j_call: TRBJ2-1
clone_size: NA
v_call: TRBV20-1
cdr3_aa: CSARTKRGGDFDNEQFF
cdr3_nt: TGCAGTGCTAGAACAAAGAGAGGGGGGGATTTCGACAATGAGCAGTTCTTC